The clone carrying this TCR beta chain was seen only a few times. Its antigen is unknown. Trimming pared 1 base from V and 5 bases from J, leaving 8 bases between. CDR1 SGHVS and CDR2 FNYEAQ come from the germline V gene. The CDR3 spans 13 residues. This specimen comes from a study of OX40 agonist ivuxolimab in advanced cancers. In the study overall: The study reported partial responses in three patients: one hepatocellular carcinoma, two cutaneous melanoma. Study findings and constraints: The authors did not determine the antigen specificity of the expanded peripheral T cells. Partial responders receiving 0.1-3.0 mg/kg showed among the lowest clonal expansion.

Sequencing was performed with immunoSEQ multiplex PCR; in TCRdb, only in-frame clones are kept and a portion is missing. The sample includes roughly 68,000 clones, roughly nine tenths of them seen just once. Blood got drawn at baseline, again on cycle 4 day 1, and then on cycle 7 day 1. The receptor was isolated from an adult with an advanced solid tumor such as melanoma, head and neck, liver or kidney cancer. The chain combines TRBV7-6 with TRBJ1-1; D gene unclear. The source material was CD4+ or CD8+ T cells sorted from blood, sampled in a trial of the OX40 agonist ivuxolimab. CDR3: CASSLGEVTEAFF. The CDR3 DNA follows: TGTGCCAGCAGCTTAGGGGAGGTTACTGAAGCTTTCTTT.